This T cell receptor (beta chain) was obtained from a study of T cells in Graves' hyperthyroidism and ophthalmopathy. Germline V gene data show CDR1 as SSHAT and CDR2 as FNYEAQ (reference sequence). The CDR3 spans 14 residues. RNA transcripts provided the source from which TCR beta CDR3 regions were amplified. The study used the HTBI primer set for a first-round RT-PCR of the TCR CDR3. TCRdb independently ran MiXCR on the multiplex PCR reads; one entry per CDR3 protein. The top ten hold 15% to 19% of the sample, which has 330,000 or so distinct CDR3 sequences, 15% to 20% seen once. Many counts were recorded for this clonotype. Under 3 months was the duration of disease in ophthalmopathy patients, who also had a Clinical Activity Score of at least 3 and a NOSPECS grade of at least 4.

The chain joins TRBV7-7 to TRBJ1-2, with 9 bases matching TRBD1. This TCR derives from a woman between 35 and 50 years old with Graves' ophthalmopathy. Sequenced material: blood. The CDR3 region is CAGGNRGRHYGYTF. CDR3 coding DNA: TGTGCTGGGGGGAACAGGGGGCGTCACTATGGCTACACCTTC.